These 24 T cell receptor beta chains were all obtained from the same sample, sequenced in a study of molecular identifiers for immune sequencing clone quantification. Using its own MiXCR run on the PCR reads, TCRdb lists one record per CDR3 protein. The sample holds about 640,000 distinct CDR3 sequences, about 20% seen once. The sample consisted of naive CD8+ T cells from blood, with Jurkat cell RNA spiked in. The subset: FACS-sorted CD8+CD4-CCR7+CD45RA+ naive T cells. These receptors came from a human donor in good health. Some libraries in this study had Jurkat cell RNA spiked in.

This clonotype came up a few times. The V gene is TRBV20-1, the J gene TRBJ1-4; the D is unclear. The CDR3 runs to 15 residues. Trimming pared 3 bases from V and 0 bases from J, leaving 11 bases between. Germline V gene data show CDR1 as DFQATT and CDR2 as SNEGSKA (reference sequence). The CDR3 nucleotides are TGCAGTGCTAGTGATCTCGTGACAACTAATGAAAAACTGTTTTTT. Encoded protein: CSASDLVTTNEKLFF.

This clonotype was seen many times. The V and J genes are TRBV28 and TRBJ2-3; 10 bases fit TRBD2. CDR1 MDHEN and CDR2 SYDVKM come from the germline V gene. Trimming cost V 6 bases and J 1 base; bases outside gene matches: 4. The CDR3 extends over 15 amino acids. CDR3 loop: CASSSSGGRTDTQYF. The CDR3 DNA sequence: TGTGCCAGCAGCTCTAGCGGGGGCCGCACAGATACGCAGTATTTT.

Only a few counts were recorded for this clonotype. The rearrangement uses TRBV12-2 and TRBJ2-3; the table assigns TRBD2, which was not confirmed against the DNA. TRBV12-2 is noted as a pseudogene. This CDR3 has 20 residues. CDR3 DNA: TGTGCAAGTCGCTTAGGGGTGGCTAGCGGGGGACGGACGATTACAGATACGCAGTATTTT. Residues: CASRLGVASGGRTITDTQYF.

V usage is TRBV15 and J usage is TRBJ1-1; possible D gene TRBD1, 5 bases. The CDR3 spans 16 residues. Trimming left V 3 bases short and J 3 bases short, with 17 bases between. Germline values: CDR1 LNHNV, CDR2 YYDKDF (reference sequence). CDR3 protein: CATSSPYGGFDTEAFF. DNA for the CDR3: TGTGCCACCAGCAGTCCTTACGGGGGGTTCGACACTGAAGCTTTCTTT.

This clonotype has a count of ten or more. V usage is TRBV5-6 and J usage is TRBJ2-7; possible D gene TRBD1, 6 bases. In germline, CDR1 is SGHDT, CDR2 YYEEEE. The ends were cut back, 4 bases at V and 5 bases at J, with 13 bases in the middle. The length of the CDR3 is 13 residues. Written as DNA, the CDR3 is TGTGCCAGCAGCCTGGGGACACCGGACGAGCAGTACTTC. Amino acids: CASSLGTPDEQYF.

In its sample, this clonotype was seen a few times. The chain carries TRBV4-2 and TRBJ2-1, with D maybe TRBD2 (6 bases). The CDR3 runs 16 residues. Germline V gives CDR1 LGHNA, CDR2 YNFKEQ. Trimming stripped 0 bases from V and 7 bases from J, with 16 bases between. Here the CDR3 reads CASSQEQRLVGNEQFF. The CDR3 DNA follows: TGTGCCAGCAGCCAAGAACAACGACTAGTTGGGAATGAGCAGTTCTTC.

This clonotype was found many times. The gene calls are TRBV28 and TRBJ2-1, with 10 bases matching TRBD2. Germline-derived CDR1 and CDR2 are MDHEN and SYDVKM. The CDR3 contains 15 residues. The junction had 8 bases not matched to a gene; V was cut back by 8 bases and J by 4 bases. The CDR3 bases are TGTGCCAGCCGTTCTGGACTAGCGGAATACAATGAGCAGTTCTTC. Translated: CASRSGLAEYNEQFF.

The table lists this clonotype with a few counts. This chain connects TRBV4-3 to TRBJ2-1, with 8 bases fitting TRBD2. Germline CDR1 reads LGHNA; CDR2 reads YSLEER. J lost 7 bases, V lost 1 base, and 15 bases had no gene match. This CDR3 region has 18 residues. DNA of the CDR3: TGCGCCAGCAGCCAAGGTTTCGGCGGGGGGACGGGCGGGAATGAGCAGTTCTTC. This encodes CASSQGFGGGTGGNEQFF.

This clonotype appeared a few times. The V call is TRBV6-2 or TRBV6-3, the J call TRBJ2-7; 9 bases match TRBD2. V dropped 0 bases and J dropped 2; count of bases not matched to a gene: 5. This CDR3 has 16 residues. Germline values: CDR1 MNHEY, CDR2 SVGEGT. CDR3 DNA sequence: TGTGCCAGCAGTTACTCTGATAGCGGGAGCCCCTACGAGCAGTACTTC. Translated, it gives CASSYSDSGSPYEQYF.

This clonotype has at least ten counts. The J gene is TRBJ2-3, the V gene TRBV20-1, with 14 bases that match TRBD2. The CDR3 is made up of 15 amino acids. CDR1 and CDR2 (germline): DFQATT, SNEGSKA (reference sequence). The junction had 3 bases not matched to a gene; V was cut back by 3 bases and J by 4 bases. CDR3 sequence (DNA): TGCAGTGCTAGGCGACTAGCGGGAGGGCCAGATACGCAGTATTTT. This codes for CSARRLAGGPDTQYF.

This clonotype has at least ten counts. This rearrangement joins TRBV28 to TRBJ2-7; no clear D gene. The CDR3 contains 11 residues. The germline V gene has CDR1 MDHEN and CDR2 SYDVKM. V lost 8 bases and J lost 1, with 6 bases in between. The CDR3: CASQASYEQYF. The CDR3 bases are TGTGCCAGCCAAGCGTCCTACGAGCAGTACTTC.

This clonotype was detected ten times or more. The chain is built from TRBV20-1 and TRBJ1-5; TRBD1 aligns across 11 bases. V shed 3 bases, J shed 5 bases, and the junction held 3 bases outside the gene matches. Germline V gene lookup returns CDR1 DFQATT and CDR2 SNEGSKA (reference sequence). There are 14 residues in the CDR3. The CDR3 DNA is TGCAGTGCTAGCGGACAGGGGGCTTATCAGCCCCAGCATTTT. Its protein is CSASGQGAYQPQHF.

There are a few counts of this clonotype. This chain joins TRBV6-5 and TRBJ2-7; D gene ambiguous. CDR1 and CDR2 (germline): MNHEY, SVGAGI. The CDR3 is made up of 14 amino acids. V gave up 0 bases and J gave up 3 bases, with 9 bases separating them. The CDR3 protein is CASSYSADDYEQYF. In DNA form, the CDR3 reads TGTGCCAGCAGTTACTCTGCAGACGACTACGAGCAGTACTTC.

This clonotype was seen many times. This rearrangement joins TRBV12-3 or TRBV12-4 to TRBJ2-3; perhaps D is TRBD1 or TRBD2 (5 bases each). V lost 6 bases and J lost 2, with 12 bases in between. This CDR3 contains 14 residues. The CDR3 DNA is TGTGCCAGCAGCCCGGGACCTATCACAGATACGCAGTATTTT. This codes for CASSPGPITDTQYF.

J is TRBJ1-1 and V is TRBV3-2; the table's D call TRBD1 went unverified against the DNA. TRBV3-2 is a known pseudogene. This CDR3 has 13 residues. The CDR3 DNA follows: TGTGCCAGCAGTCACAAGGGGCAAGGGGGAGCTTTCTTT. Translating it yields CASSHKGQGGAFF.

The V and J genes are TRBV24-1 and TRBJ2-2, with D tentatively TRBD1 (6 bases). The V and J ends lost 3 bases and 4 bases respectively, with 14 bases between them. There are 16 residues in the CDR3. Germline CDR1 is KGHDR and CDR2 is SFDVKD. The chain's CDR3 is CATSDPTGPSTGELFF. The CDR3 DNA is TGTGCCACCAGTGATCCCACAGGGCCCAGCACCGGGGAGCTGTTTTTT.

Remarks on this clonotype: A much larger clonotype is one base distant, so this may be a read error. V is TRBV20-1 and J is TRBJ1-1; TRBD1 might be the D (6 bases). The V gene's germline CDR1 is DFQATT and CDR2 SNEGSKA (reference sequence). The CDR3 is made up of 13 amino acids. This CDR3 is CGAAGGQSTEAFF. As DNA, the CDR3 is TGCGGTGCGGCGGGGGGGCAGTCTACTGAAGCTTTCTTT.

This clonotype has at least ten counts. This rearrangement joins TRBV6-5 to TRBJ2-7, with D perhaps TRBD1 (5 bases). The CDR3 contains 14 residues. V lost 6 bases and J 0 bases, leaving 12 bases between the germline ends. The germline CDR1 and CDR2 sequences are MNHEY and SVGAGI. The CDR3 DNA follows: TGTGCCAGCAGCCACAGGAAAGACTCCTACGAGCAGTACTTC. It codes for CASSHRKDSYEQYF.

About this clonotype: This sequence may be a read error, since a much larger clone differs from it by one base. The chain links TRBV6-2 or TRBV6-3 to TRBJ2-7, with a possible D match to TRBD1 (7 bases). Per the germline V gene, CDR1 is MNHEY and CDR2 is SVGEGT. This CDR3 is 15 amino acids long. CDR3 DNA: TGTACCAGCAGTTCCGGCTCACAGGGGAGGTACGAGCAGTACTTC. Translation gives CTSSSGSQGRYEQYF.

As regards this clonotype: The junction shows a germline mismatch at one end, possibly a read error. The chain is built from TRBV14 and TRBJ2-2, with a possible D match to TRBD2 (5 bases). Germline CDR1 reads SGHDN; CDR2 reads FVKESK. The CDR3 consists of 11 residues. Here the CDR3 reads CASRNTGELLF. The CDR3 DNA reads as TGTGCCAGCCGAAACACCGGGGAGCTGCTTTTT.

Comments on this clonotype: A single base separates this from a much larger clone, so it may be a read error. The chain is built from TRBV13 and TRBJ2-5; D ambiguous. The CDR3 runs to 14 residues. Germline values: CDR1 PRHDT, CDR2 FYEKMQ (reference sequence). In DNA, the CDR3 is TGTACCAGCAGCTTAGGCCGCAGTGAAGAGACCCAGTACTTC. It specifies CTSSLGRSEETQYF.

As to this clonotype: It may be a read error: a sequence one base away is much more abundant. The conserved closing phenylalanine or tryptophan is absent in this CDR3, likely reflecting a read error. V and J are TRBV6-2 or TRBV6-3 and TRBJ2-3; no clear D gene. CDR3 size: 16 residues. Trimming cost V 0 bases and J 0 bases, with 10 bases left between them. The germline CDR1 and CDR2 sequences are MNHEY and SVGEGT. CDR3 coding DNA: TGTGCCAGCAGTTACTCGGCCCTCCCCAGCACAGATACGCAGTATTTG. This codes for CASSYSALPSTDTQYL.

The chain combines TRBV13 with TRBJ1-4; 7 nucleotides match TRBD1. In germline, CDR1 is PRHDT, CDR2 FYEKMQ (reference sequence). CDR3 size: 16 residues. J lost 0 bases, V lost 5 bases, and 6 bases had no gene match. CDR3 in DNA: TGTGCCAGCAGCGCCCGGACAGGCCCAACTAATGAAAAACTGTTTTTT. Its translation is CASSARTGPTNEKLFF. Together with reference TRBV13 and TRBJ1-4, the CDR3 gives the full variable domain: AAGVIQSPRHLIKEKRETATLKCYPIPRHDTVYWYQQGPGQDPQFLISFYEKMQSDKGSIPDRFSAQQFSDYHSELNMSSLELGDSALYFCASSARTGPTNEKLFFGSGTQLSVL.

Ten or more counts support this clonotype. This chain joins TRBV20-1 and TRBJ2-7; unclear D gene. The germline gives CDR1 DFQATT, CDR2 SNEGSKA (reference sequence). This CDR3 spans 11 amino acids. The V and J ends lost 6 bases and 2 bases respectively, with 8 bases between them. The CDR3 is CSAPVAYEQYF. CDR3 sequence (DNA): TGCAGTGCCCCAGTAGCCTACGAGCAGTACTTC.